This T cell receptor (beta chain) originates from a study of blood T cells in healthy people across ages. General study results and limits: Not knowing donor CMV status may have confounded expanded clonotype changes. Getting older went along with TCR beta diversity per million T cells dropping roughly linearly.

Germline values: CDR1 SGHTA, CDR2 FQGNSA. The CDR3 runs 16 residues. Trimming took off 2 bases at V and 3 bases at J, with 14 bases between the two ends. A sample-barcoded 5' primer and a J-beta primer mix were used in a second PCR of about 6 to 12 cycles. TCRdb reprocessed the 5' RACE reads via MiXCR and lists one record per CDR3 protein. The sample consists of hundreds of thousands of distinct CDR3 sequences, roughly three fifths of them appearing once. Whenever a sample was processed, at least 6 million PBMCs were isolated. Comment on this clonotype: Its antigen is still unknown.

This sequence originates from a man in his forties in good health. The sequenced sample was blood. This chain links TRBV7-2 with TRBJ2-4, with unresolved D. DNA for the CDR3: TGTGCCAGCAGCTTATTGATAGGGCTCGGCAAAAACATTCAGTACTTC. It encodes CASSLLIGLGKNIQYF.